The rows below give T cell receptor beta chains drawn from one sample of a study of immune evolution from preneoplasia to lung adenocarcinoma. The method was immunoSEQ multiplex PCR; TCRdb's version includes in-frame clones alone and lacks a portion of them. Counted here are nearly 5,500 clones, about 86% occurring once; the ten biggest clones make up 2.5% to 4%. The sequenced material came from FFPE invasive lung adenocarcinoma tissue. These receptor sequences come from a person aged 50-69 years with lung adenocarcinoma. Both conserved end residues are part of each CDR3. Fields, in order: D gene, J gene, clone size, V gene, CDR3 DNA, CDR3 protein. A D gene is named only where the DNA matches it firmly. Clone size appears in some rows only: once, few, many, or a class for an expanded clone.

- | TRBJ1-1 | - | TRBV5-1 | TGCGCCAGCAGCTTCACCGGGGGTGGTAATGAAGCTTTCTTT | CASSFTGGGNEAFF
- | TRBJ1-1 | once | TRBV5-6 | TGTGCCAGCAGCTTTAGGAGGGGTAACACTGAAGCTTTCTTT | CASSFRRGNTEAFF
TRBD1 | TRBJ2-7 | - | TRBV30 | TGTGCCTGGAGGGGGGACAGCTACGAGCAGTACTTC | CAWRGDSYEQYF
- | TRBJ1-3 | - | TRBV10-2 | TGCGCCAGCAGTGAGTCTATTGGAAACACCATATATTTT | CASSESIGNTIYF
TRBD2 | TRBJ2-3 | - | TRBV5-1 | TGCGCCAGCAGCTTGCGCGGACTAGGCACAGATACGCAGTATTTT | CASSLRGLGTDTQYF
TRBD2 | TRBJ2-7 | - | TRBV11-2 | TGTGCCAGCAGCCCTCAAGGTAGCGGGAAGTACGAGCAGTACTTC | CASSPQGSGKYEQYF
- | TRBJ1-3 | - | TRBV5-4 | TGTGCCAGCAGCTTGGAGTCACCGGGAAACACCATATATTTT | CASSLESPGNTIYF
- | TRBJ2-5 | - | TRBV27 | TGTGCCAGCAGTCTGGACGCGGGGGAGACCCAGTACTTC | CASSLDAGETQYF
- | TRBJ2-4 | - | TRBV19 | TGTGCCAGTAGTATTTCACCCGGACAAAACATTCAGTACTTC | CASSISPGQNIQYF
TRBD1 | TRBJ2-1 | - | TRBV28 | TGTGCCAGCAGTACCCCGGGACAGGGGACGGTAGGTGAGCAGTTCTTC | CASSTPGQGTVGEQFF
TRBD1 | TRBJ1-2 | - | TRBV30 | TGTGCCTGGAGGGACAGGGCTCAAGGCTACACCTTC | CAWRDRAQGYTF
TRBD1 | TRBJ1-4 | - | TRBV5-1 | TGCGCCAGCAGACCGGGACAGGCCAATGAAAAACTGTTTTTT | CASRPGQANEKLFF
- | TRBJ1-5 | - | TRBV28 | TGTGCCAGCAGCAGGACGTCGGATCAGCCCCAGCATTTT | CASSRTSDQPQHF
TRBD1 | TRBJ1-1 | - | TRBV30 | TGTGCCTGGAGTGCACTGACAGGGGCCACTGAAGCTTTCTTT | CAWSALTGATEAFF
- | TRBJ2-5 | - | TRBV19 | TGTGCCAGTAGTACCGGGGGAGAGACCCAGTACTTC | CASSTGGETQYF
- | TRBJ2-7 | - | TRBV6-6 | TGTGCCAGCAGTTATGGGACCCATGGGGAGCAGTACTTC | CASSYGTHGEQYF
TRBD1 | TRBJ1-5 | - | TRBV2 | TGTGCCAGCAGTGCGACAGGGGGGAGTCAGCCCCAGCATTTT | CASSATGGSQPQHF
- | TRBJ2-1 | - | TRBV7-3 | TGTGCCAGCAGCTCTAGCCTTGACTTCAATGAGCAGTTCTTC | CASSSSLDFNEQFF
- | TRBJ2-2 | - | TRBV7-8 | TGTGCCAGCAGCTTAGTCCAGAACACCGGGGAGCTGTTTTTT | CASSLVQNTGELFF
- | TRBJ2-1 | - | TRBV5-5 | TGTGCCAGCAGCCCCTCCCTGGGGGACAATGAGCAGTTCTTC | CASSPSLGDNEQFF
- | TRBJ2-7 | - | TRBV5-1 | TGCGCCAGCAGCTTGAGTAGCTACGAGCAGTACTTC | CASSLSSYEQYF
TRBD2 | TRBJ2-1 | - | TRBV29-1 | TGCAGCGTTTCCACCTCGAGCGGGAGGAACTACAATGAGCAGTTCTTC | CSVSTSSGRNYNEQFF
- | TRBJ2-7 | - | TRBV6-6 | TGTGCCAGCAGACCCGACAGTAACCACGAGCAGTACTTC | CASRPDSNHEQYF
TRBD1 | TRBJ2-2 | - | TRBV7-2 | TGTGCCAGCAGCCAAGGACAGGCGAACACCGGGGAGCTGTTTTTT | CASSQGQANTGELFF
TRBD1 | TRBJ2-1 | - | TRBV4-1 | TGCGCCAGCAGCCCGGACAGGGGACGTGGGAATGAGCAGTTCTTC | CASSPDRGRGNEQFF
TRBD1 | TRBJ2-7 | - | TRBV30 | TGTGCCTGGAGTCCTCCGGGACAGGGCTACGAGCAGTACTTC | CAWSPPGQGYEQYF
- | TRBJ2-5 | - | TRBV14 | TGTGCCAGCAGCATAAAAGAGACCCAGTACTTC | CASSIKETQYF
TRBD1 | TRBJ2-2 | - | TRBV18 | TGTGCCAGCTCACCGCCGACAGGGGAGCGCCGGGAGCTGTTTTTT | CASSPPTGERRELFF
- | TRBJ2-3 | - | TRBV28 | TGTGCCAGCAAAGGAAGTACGCAGTATTTT | CASKGSTQYF
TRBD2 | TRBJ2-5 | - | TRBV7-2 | TGTGCCAGCAGCTTCGGGACTAGCGGCTACCAAGAGACCCAGTACTTC | CASSFGTSGYQETQYF
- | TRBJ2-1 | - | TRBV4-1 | TGCGCCAGCAGTCGGTTGGAACACAATGAGCAGTTCTTC | CASSRLEHNEQFF
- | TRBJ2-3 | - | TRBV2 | TGTGCCAGCAGTGGAGGCACAGATACGCAGTATTTT | CASSGGTDTQYF
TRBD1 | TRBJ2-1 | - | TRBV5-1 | TGCGCCAGCAGCTTGGGTGCGGGGACAGGGATTTATCATGAGCAGTTCTTC | CASSLGAGTGIYHEQFF
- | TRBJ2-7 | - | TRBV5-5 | TGTGCCAGCAGCTTGTTCGCAGGCTCGGGTTACGAGCAGTACTTC | CASSLFAGSGYEQYF
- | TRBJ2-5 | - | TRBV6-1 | TGTGCCAGCAGTGAAAACCCCGACCTGGAGACCCAGTACTTC | CASSENPDLETQYF
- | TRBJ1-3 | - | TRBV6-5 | TGTGCCAGCAGTTACAGTGTCTTTATGACAAACACCATATATTTT | CASSYSVFMTNTIYF
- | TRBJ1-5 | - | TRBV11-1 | TGTGCCAGCAGCGCACAGGGAGGCTCGGGTCAGCCCCAGCATTTT | CASSAQGGSGQPQHF
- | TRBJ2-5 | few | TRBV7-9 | TGTGCCAGCACCGAGGCGGGGATCGGGGAGACCCAGTACTTC | CASTEAGIGETQYF
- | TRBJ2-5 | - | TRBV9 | TGTGCCAGCAGCGTAGAGCTGGGGACCCAGTACTTC | CASSVELGTQYF
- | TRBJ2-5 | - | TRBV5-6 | TGTGCCAGCAGCTTGACCGGAAAGACCCAGTACTTC | CASSLTGKTQYF
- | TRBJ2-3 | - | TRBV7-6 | TGTGCCAGCAGCCAAAGGGGGACAGATACGCAGTATTTT | CASSQRGTDTQYF
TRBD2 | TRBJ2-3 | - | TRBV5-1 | TGCGCCAGCAGCTTGATGGCTAGCGGGAGGACAGATACGCAGTATTTT | CASSLMASGRTDTQYF
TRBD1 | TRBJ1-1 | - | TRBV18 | TGTGCCAGCTCACCGGGACAGGGGGCAAACACTGAAGCTTTCTTT | CASSPGQGANTEAFF
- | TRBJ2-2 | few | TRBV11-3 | TGTGCCAGCACAAAAGAGGACGGGGAGCTGTTTTTT | CASTKEDGELFF
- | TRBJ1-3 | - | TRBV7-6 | TGTGCCAGCAGCACAACTGGAAACACCATATATTTT | CASSTTGNTIYF
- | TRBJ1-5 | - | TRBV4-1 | TGCGCCAGCAGCCAAGGTAGAGATTATAGCAATCAGCCCCAGCATTTT | CASSQGRDYSNQPQHF
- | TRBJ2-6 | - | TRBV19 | TGTGCCAGTAGGATGGTAGGGGGGCTCTCTGGGGCCAACGTCCTGACTTTC | CASRMVGGLSGANVLTF